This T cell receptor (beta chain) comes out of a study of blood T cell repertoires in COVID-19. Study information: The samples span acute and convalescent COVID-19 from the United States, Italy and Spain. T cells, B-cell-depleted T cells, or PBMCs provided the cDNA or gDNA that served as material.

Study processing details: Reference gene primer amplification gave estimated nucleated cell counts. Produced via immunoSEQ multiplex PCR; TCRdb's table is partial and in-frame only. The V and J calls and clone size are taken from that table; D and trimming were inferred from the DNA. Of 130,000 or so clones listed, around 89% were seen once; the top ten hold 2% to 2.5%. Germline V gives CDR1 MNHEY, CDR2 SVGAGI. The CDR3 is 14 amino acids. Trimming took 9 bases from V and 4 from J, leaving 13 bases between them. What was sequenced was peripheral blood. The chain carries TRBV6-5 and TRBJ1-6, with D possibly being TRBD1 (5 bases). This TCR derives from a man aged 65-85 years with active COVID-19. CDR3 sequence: CASFDSTYNSPLHF. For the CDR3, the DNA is TGTGCCAGTTTCGACAGCACTTATAATTCACCCCTCCACTTT.